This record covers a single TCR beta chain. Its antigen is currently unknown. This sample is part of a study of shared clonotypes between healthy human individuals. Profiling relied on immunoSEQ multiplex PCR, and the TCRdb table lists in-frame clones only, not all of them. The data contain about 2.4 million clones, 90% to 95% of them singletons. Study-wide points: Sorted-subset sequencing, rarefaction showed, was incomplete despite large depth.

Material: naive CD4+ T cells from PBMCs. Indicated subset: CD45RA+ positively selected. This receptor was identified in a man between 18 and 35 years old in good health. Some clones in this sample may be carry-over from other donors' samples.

DNA for the CDR3: TGCGCCAGCAGCCAAGGGAAGGAGGGCGGGAGGGCCTACAATGAGCAGTTCTTC. Translating gives CASSQGKEGGRAYNEQFF. This rearrangement joins TRBV4-3 to TRBJ2-1; TRBD2 aligns across 9 bases. CDR3 length: 18 residues. J gave up 2 bases and V 1 base, and 9 bases lay outside the gene matches. CDR1 LGHNA and CDR2 YSLEER come from the germline V gene.